Below, 2 T cell receptor beta chains from the same sample are listed, as sequenced in a study of somatic mutations in cytotoxic T cells in rheumatoid arthritis. The method was immunoSEQ multiplex PCR; TCRdb's version includes in-frame clones alone and lacks a portion of them. The table shows 25,000 to 30,000 clones, with around 87% occurring only once. Sequences were obtained from CD8+ T cells sorted from blood. Receptors were obtained from an adult with rheumatoid arthritis.

The genes are TRBV4-2 and TRBJ1-1, with TRBD1 identical over 7 bases. Losses at the gene ends were 4 bases for V and 1 base for J; bases not matched to a gene: 6. This CDR3 has 15 amino acids. Germline V gene data show CDR1 as LGHNA and CDR2 as YNFKEQ. This CDR3 is CASSPMDRQNTEAFF. Written as DNA, the CDR3 is TGTGCCAGCAGCCCGATGGACAGGCAGAACACTGAAGCTTTCTTT.

The table lists this clone with a count of one. Here the CDR3 DNA reads TGTGCCAGCACCCCAGCGGGGGTGAGCACTGAAGCTTTCTTT. As protein: CASTPAGVSTEAFF. The chain combines TRBV6-1 with TRBJ1-1; TRBD1 might be the D (5 bases). In germline, CDR1 is MNHNS, CDR2 SASEGT. The CDR3 length is 14 residues. Trimming shortened V by 7 bases and J by 4 bases, and 16 bases separated the two germline ends.